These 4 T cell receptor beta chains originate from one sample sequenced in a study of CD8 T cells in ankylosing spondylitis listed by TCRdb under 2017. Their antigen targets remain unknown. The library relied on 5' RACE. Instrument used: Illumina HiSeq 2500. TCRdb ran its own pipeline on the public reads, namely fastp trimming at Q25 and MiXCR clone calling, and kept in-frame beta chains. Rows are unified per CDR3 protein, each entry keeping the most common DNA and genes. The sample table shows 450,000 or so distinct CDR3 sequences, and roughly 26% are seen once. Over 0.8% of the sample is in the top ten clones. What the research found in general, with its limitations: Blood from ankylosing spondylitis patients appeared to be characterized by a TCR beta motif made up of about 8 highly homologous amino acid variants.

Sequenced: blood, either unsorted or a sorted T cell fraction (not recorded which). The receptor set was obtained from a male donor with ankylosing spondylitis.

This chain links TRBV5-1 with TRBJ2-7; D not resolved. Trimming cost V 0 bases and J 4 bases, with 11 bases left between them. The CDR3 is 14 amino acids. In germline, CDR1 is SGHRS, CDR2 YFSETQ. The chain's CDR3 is CASSLDPRTYEQYF. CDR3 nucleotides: TGCGCCAGCAGCTTGGACCCCCGGACGTACGAGCAGTACTTC.

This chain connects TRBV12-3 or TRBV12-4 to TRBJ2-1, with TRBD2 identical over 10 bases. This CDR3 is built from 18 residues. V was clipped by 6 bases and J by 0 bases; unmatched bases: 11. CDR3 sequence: CASSRSGRNTNSYNEQFF. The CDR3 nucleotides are TGTGCCAGCAGCCGTAGCGGGAGGAATACAAACTCCTACAATGAGCAGTTCTTC.

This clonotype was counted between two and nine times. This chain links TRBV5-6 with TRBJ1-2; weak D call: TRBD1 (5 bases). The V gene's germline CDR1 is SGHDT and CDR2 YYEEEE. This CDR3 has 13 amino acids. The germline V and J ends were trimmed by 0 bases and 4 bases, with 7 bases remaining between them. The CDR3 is CASSLGDGYGYTF. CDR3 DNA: TGTGCCAGCAGCTTGGGGGACGGCTATGGCTACACCTTC.

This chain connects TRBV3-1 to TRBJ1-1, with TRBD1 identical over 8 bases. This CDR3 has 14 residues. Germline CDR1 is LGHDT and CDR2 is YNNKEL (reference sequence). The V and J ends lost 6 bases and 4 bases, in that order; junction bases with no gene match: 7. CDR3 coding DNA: TGTGCCAGCAGTGCAGGGGGCTGGAGCACTGAAGCTTTCTTT. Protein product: CASSAGGWSTEAFF.